These T cell receptor beta chains were read from a single sample in a study of technical replicates of blood from a few donors. Method: immunoSEQ multiplex PCR; TCRdb's copy keeps in-frame clones and lacks some. The table includes under 90,000 clones, 93% detected once. Sequencing was carried out using T cells isolated from PBMCs. These receptors all come from a human donor in good health. The CDR3 runs from the conserved cysteine through the conserved F or W. The order of the fields is CDR3 length, V gene, J gene, clone size, D gene, CDR3 DNA, CDR3 protein. The D gene is left open where the match is weak. The size field is filled for only some rows; it gives once, few, many or a size class.

CDR3 length: 13
V gene: TRBV29-1
J gene: TRBJ1-1
clone size: .
D gene: TRBD1
CDR3 DNA: TGCAGCGGCGGGGACAGGGGGCCGACTGAAGCTTTCTTT
CDR3 protein: CSGGDRGPTEAFF

CDR3 length: 19
V gene: TRBV10-2
J gene: TRBJ2-3
clone size: .
D gene: TRBD2
CDR3 DNA: TGCGCCAGCAGTGAGTCGACTAGCGGGAGGGCCTCGGTCCCAGATACGCAGTATTTT
CDR3 protein: CASSESTSGRASVPDTQYF

CDR3 length: 15
V gene: TRBV11-3
J gene: TRBJ1-1
clone size: .
D gene: TRBD1
CDR3 DNA: TGTGCCAGCAGCTTAAGGGGCAGGGGGAGCGTTGCAGCTTTCTTT
CDR3 protein: CASSLRGRGSVAAFF

CDR3 length: 13
V gene: TRBV10-3
J gene: TRBJ2-5
clone size: .
D gene: TRBD1
CDR3 DNA: TGTGCCATCAGACGGGACAGGTCTGAGACCCAGTACTTC
CDR3 protein: CAIRRDRSETQYF

CDR3 length: 13
V gene: TRBV4-1
J gene: TRBJ2-7
clone size: .
D gene: TRBD1
CDR3 DNA: TGCGCCAGCAGCCAAGAGGCGACAGGGTTTCGCTCCTTC
CDR3 protein: CASSQEATGFRSF

CDR3 length: 14
V gene: TRBV5-1
J gene: TRBJ1-3
clone size: few
D gene: .
CDR3 DNA: TGCGCCAGCAGCTTGGGCGCTTCTGGAAACACCATATATTTT
CDR3 protein: CASSLGASGNTIYF

CDR3 length: 13
V gene: TRBV5-1
J gene: TRBJ2-1
clone size: .
D gene: .
CDR3 DNA: TGCGCCAGCAGCCTGAGCTCCTACAATGAGCAGTTCTTC
CDR3 protein: CASSLSSYNEQFF

CDR3 length: 17
V gene: TRBV7-2
J gene: TRBJ2-2
clone size: .
D gene: TRBD2
CDR3 DNA: TGTGCCAGCAGCTTAAATAGGGGGACTAGCATGACCGGGGAGCTGTTTTTT
CDR3 protein: CASSLNRGTSMTGELFF

CDR3 length: 14
V gene: TRBV5-5
J gene: TRBJ1-4
clone size: .
D gene: .
CDR3 DNA: TGTGCCAGCAGCTCGTTTAGAGGAAATGAAAAACTGTTTTTT
CDR3 protein: CASSSFRGNEKLFF

CDR3 length: 12
V gene: TRBV29-1
J gene: TRBJ1-4
clone size: few
D gene: .
CDR3 DNA: TGCAGCGTCACAAGGGAGAGCGAAAAACTGTTTTTT
CDR3 protein: CSVTRESEKLFF

CDR3 length: 16
V gene: TRBV7-9
J gene: TRBJ1-1
clone size: .
D gene: .
CDR3 DNA: TGTGCCAGCAGCGCTCCCGGGACCGCGGGGGGAACTGAAGCTTTCTTT
CDR3 protein: CASSAPGTAGGTEAFF

CDR3 length: 17
V gene: TRBV7-6
J gene: TRBJ2-5
clone size: .
D gene: .
CDR3 DNA: TGTGCCAGCAGCTTTCCCCGGGTCCCTTACAGGCGCGAGACCCAGTACTTC
CDR3 protein: CASSFPRVPYRRETQYF

CDR3 length: 15
V gene: TRBV7-2
J gene: TRBJ1-5
clone size: .
D gene: TRBD1
CDR3 DNA: TGTGCCAGCAGCTTAGCGCCGACAGGGGGTCAGCCCCAGCATTTT
CDR3 protein: CASSLAPTGGQPQHF

CDR3 length: 15
V gene: TRBV27
J gene: TRBJ2-1
clone size: .
D gene: .
CDR3 DNA: TGTGCCAGCGGCCAAGGCGGATATGTCTACAATGAGCAGTTCTTC
CDR3 protein: CASGQGGYVYNEQFF

CDR3 length: 16
V gene: TRBV2
J gene: TRBJ2-5
clone size: .
D gene: TRBD2
CDR3 DNA: TGTGCCAGCAGTGAACGTAGGCTAGCGGGAGTGGAGACCCAGTACTTC
CDR3 protein: CASSERRLAGVETQYF

CDR3 length: 15
V gene: TRBV27
J gene: TRBJ1-5
clone size: .
D gene: TRBD1
CDR3 DNA: TGTGCCAGCAGTCCGAGACAGGGGACAAATCAGCCCCAGCATTTT
CDR3 protein: CASSPRQGTNQPQHF

CDR3 length: 14
V gene: TRBV11-2
J gene: TRBJ2-2
clone size: .
D gene: .
CDR3 DNA: TGTGCCAGCAGCGGCGACTTGGTTACCGGGGAGCTGTTTTTT
CDR3 protein: CASSGDLVTGELFF

CDR3 length: 12
V gene: TRBV6-1
J gene: TRBJ1-1
clone size: .
D gene: .
CDR3 DNA: TGTGCCAGCACGAGGGTTTCCACTGAAGCTTTCTTT
CDR3 protein: CASTRVSTEAFF

CDR3 length: 12
V gene: TRBV7-9
J gene: TRBJ1-1
clone size: .
D gene: .
CDR3 DNA: TGTGCCAGCAGCTTATTGCCGGCTGAAGCTTTCTTT
CDR3 protein: CASSLLPAEAFF

CDR3 length: 13
V gene: TRBV28
J gene: TRBJ2-7
clone size: .
D gene: TRBD1
CDR3 DNA: TGTGCCAGCGGGACAGGGAATTATTACGAGCAGTACTTC
CDR3 protein: CASGTGNYYEQYF

CDR3 length: 13
V gene: TRBV10-2
J gene: TRBJ1-5
clone size: .
D gene: TRBD1
CDR3 DNA: TGCGCCAGCTTAGACAGGGGCAATCAGCCCCAGCATTTT
CDR3 protein: CASLDRGNQPQHF

CDR3 length: 11
V gene: TRBV25-1
J gene: TRBJ1-1
clone size: .
D gene: .
CDR3 DNA: TGTGCCAGCAGTGAGTGGACAGAGGCTTTCTTT
CDR3 protein: CASSEWTEAFF